This T cell receptor (beta chain) was found in a study of T cell responses to AZD1222 COVID-19 vaccine. Findings and limits, study-wide: Repertoire collection took place solely once the T cell response had peaked. The sample set comprised mostly white British donors with more females, and clonal diversity was possibly underestimated. The breadth and depth of Spike-specific TCRs increased once two AZD1222 doses had been given. Dominant at 160-218 and 743-854, vaccine-associated CD4 TCRs also spanned spike.

The V end was cut by 1 base, the J end by 8 bases, with 6 bases between. Germline V gene data show CDR1 as SGHDN and CDR2 as FVKESK. This CDR3 comprises 13 residues. This clone was seen a single time. Its antigen is still unknown. Measured with immunoSEQ multiplex PCR; TCRdb has only the in-frame clones, and not every one. Of approximately 150,000 clones listed, 90% to 95% were seen once; the top ten hold around 4.5%. The chain employs TRBV14 and TRBJ1-6; no definite D call. Sequencing was performed on peripheral blood, taken on day 0 of MenACWY control vaccination. The TCR originated in an adult in good health. The CDR3: CASSQGEYSPLHF. CDR3 bases: TGTGCCAGCAGCCAAGGGGAGTATTCACCCCTCCACTTT.